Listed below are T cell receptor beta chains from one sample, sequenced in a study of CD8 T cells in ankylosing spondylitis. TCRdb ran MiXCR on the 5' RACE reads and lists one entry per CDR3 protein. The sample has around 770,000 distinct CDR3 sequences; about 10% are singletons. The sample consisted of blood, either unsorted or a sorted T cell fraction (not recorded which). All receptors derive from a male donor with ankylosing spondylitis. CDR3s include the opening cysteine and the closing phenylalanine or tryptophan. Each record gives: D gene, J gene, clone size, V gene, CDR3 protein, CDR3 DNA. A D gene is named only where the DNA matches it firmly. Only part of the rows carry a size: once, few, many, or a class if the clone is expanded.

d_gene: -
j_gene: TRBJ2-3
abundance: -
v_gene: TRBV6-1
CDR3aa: CATNRQGIQDTQYF
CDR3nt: TGTGCCACCAACCGGCAGGGTATACAAGATACGCAGTATTTT

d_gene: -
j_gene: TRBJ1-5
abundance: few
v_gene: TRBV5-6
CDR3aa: CASSHWGGAPNQPQHF
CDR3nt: TGTGCCAGCAGCCATTGGGGGGGGGCCCCCAATCAGCCCCAGCATTTT

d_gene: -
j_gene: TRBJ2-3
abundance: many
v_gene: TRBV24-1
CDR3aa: CATSDLRGQTQQYF
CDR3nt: TGTGCCACCAGTGATCTAAGGGGACAAACCCAACAGTATTTT

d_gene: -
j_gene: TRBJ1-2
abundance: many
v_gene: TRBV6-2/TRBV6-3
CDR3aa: CASSWNYGYTF
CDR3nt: TGTGCCAGCAGTTGGAACTATGGCTACACCTTC

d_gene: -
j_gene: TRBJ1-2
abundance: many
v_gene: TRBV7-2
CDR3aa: CASSPQQLNYGYTF
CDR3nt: TGTGCCAGCAGCCCCCAACAGCTTAACTATGGCTACACCTTC

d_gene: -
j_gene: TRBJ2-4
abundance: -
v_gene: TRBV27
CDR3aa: CASSPLARSIAKNIQYF
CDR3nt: TGTGCCAGCAGTCCCCTCGCGCGTTCCATAGCCAAAAACATTCAGTACTTC

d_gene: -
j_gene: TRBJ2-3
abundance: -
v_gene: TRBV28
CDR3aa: CASRGGYGPHTQYF
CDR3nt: TGTGCCAGCAGAGGGGGGTATGGTCCGCATACGCAGTATTTT

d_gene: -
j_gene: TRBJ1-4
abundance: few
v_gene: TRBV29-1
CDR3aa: CSVLRGPNEKLFF
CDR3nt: TGCAGCGTTCTCCGGGGCCCGAATGAAAAACTGTTTTTT

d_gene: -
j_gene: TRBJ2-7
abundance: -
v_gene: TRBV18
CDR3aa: CASSPPNRGGNEQYF
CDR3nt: TGTGCCAGCTCACCACCAAACAGGGGAGGCAACGAGCAGTACTTC

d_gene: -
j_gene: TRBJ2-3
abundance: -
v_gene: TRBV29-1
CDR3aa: CSGVGGRADTQYF
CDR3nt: TGCAGCGGGGTCGGGGGCCGGGCAGATACGCAGTATTTT

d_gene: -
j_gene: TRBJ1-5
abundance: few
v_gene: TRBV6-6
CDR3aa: CASSGNNQPQHF
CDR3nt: TGTGCCAGCAGCGGGAATAATCAGCCCCAGCATTTT

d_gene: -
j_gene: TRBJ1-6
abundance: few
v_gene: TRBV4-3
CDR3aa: CASSQGVYNSPLHF
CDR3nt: TGCGCCAGCAGCCAAGGGGTATATAATTCACCCCTCCACTTT

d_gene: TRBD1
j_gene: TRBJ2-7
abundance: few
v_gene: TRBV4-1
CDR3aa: CASSQQSLKGTGGTYEQYF
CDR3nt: TGCGCCAGCAGCCAGCAATCTCTTAAAGGGACAGGGGGAACCTACGAGCAGTACTTC

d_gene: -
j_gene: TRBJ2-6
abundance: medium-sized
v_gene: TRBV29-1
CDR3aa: CSVGTGSPYLSGANVLTF
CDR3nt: TGCAGCGTTGGAACAGGGTCCCCCTATCTATCTGGGGCCAACGTCCTGACTTTC

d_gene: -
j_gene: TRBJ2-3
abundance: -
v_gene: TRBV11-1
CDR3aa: CASSSNRARSTDTQYF
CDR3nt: TGTGCCAGCAGCTCAAACAGGGCCCGGAGCACAGATACGCAGTATTTT

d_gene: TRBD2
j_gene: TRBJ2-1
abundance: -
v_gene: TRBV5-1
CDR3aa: CASSSRLAGPYNEQFF
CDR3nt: TGCGCCAGCAGCTCTAGACTAGCGGGGCCCTACAATGAGCAGTTCTTC

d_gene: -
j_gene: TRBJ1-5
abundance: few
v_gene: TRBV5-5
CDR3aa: CASSLNTGPGHF
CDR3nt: TGTGCCAGCAGCCTTAATACAGGACCGGGGCATTTT

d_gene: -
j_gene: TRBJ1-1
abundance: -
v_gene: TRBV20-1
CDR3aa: CSARDYRAGGAEAFF
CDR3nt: TGCAGTGCTAGAGATTACAGGGCGGGGGGAGCTGAAGCTTTCTTT

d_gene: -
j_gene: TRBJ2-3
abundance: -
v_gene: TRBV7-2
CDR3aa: CASSLLGPGGKSQYF
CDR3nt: TGTGCCAGCAGCTTACTTGGGCCCGGCGGAAAATCGCAGTATTTT

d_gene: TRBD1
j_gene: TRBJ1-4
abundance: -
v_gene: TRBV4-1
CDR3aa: CASSRPDRESTNEKLFF
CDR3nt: TGCGCCAGCAGCCGGCCGGACAGGGAATCGACTAATGAAAAACTGTTTTTT

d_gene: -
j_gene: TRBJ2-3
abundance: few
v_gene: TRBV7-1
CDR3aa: CASSSRGALPPDTQYF
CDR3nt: TGTGCCAGCAGCTCCAGGGGCGCCCTTCCCCCAGATACGCAGTATTTT

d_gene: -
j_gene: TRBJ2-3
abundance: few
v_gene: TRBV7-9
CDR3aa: CASRSGIYTDTQYF
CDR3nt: TGTGCCAGCAGGTCCGGGATTTACACAGATACGCAGTATTTT

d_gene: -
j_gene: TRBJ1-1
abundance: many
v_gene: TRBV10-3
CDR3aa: CAISGGNTEAFF
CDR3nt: TGTGCCATCAGTGGGGGGAACACTGAAGCTTTCTTT

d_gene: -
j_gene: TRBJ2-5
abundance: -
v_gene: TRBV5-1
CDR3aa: CASSYGQLIQETQYF
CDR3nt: TGCGCCAGCAGCTACGGACAGCTTATTCAAGAGACCCAGTACTTC

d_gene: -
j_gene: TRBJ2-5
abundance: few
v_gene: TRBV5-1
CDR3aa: CASSLGGVKETQYF
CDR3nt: TGCGCCAGCAGCTTAGGCGGGGTTAAGGAGACCCAGTACTTC

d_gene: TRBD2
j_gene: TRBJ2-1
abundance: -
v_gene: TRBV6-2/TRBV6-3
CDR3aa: CASSRLGELAGVQEQFF
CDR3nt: TGTGCCAGCAGTCGATTAGGTGAACTAGCGGGGGTTCAGGAGCAGTTCTTC

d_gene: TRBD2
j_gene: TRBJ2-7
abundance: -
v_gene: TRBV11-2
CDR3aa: CASSLVGGGGYF
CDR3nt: TGTGCCAGCAGCTTAGTCGGGGGGGGGGGTTACTTC

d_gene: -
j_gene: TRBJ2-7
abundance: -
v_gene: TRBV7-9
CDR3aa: CASSLRTGNRTNEQYF
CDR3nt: TGTGCCAGCAGCTTAAGGACGGGGAACCGAACTAATGAGCAGTACTTC

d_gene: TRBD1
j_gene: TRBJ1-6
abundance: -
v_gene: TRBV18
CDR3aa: CASSPRDRAYNSPLHF
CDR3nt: TGTGCCAGCTCACCTCGGGACAGGGCTTATAATTCACCCCTCCACTTT

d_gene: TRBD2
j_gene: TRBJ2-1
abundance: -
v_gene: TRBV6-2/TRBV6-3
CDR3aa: CASRLHGAGDDNDEQFF
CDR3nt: TGTGCCAGCAGACTACACGGAGCGGGAGATGACAATGATGAGCAGTTCTTC

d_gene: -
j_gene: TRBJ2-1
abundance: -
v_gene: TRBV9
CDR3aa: CASSVSVGSYNEQFF
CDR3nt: TGTGCCAGCAGCGTCTCGGTGGGGTCCTACAATGAGCAGTTCTTC

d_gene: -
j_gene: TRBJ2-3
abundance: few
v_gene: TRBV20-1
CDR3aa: CSAPKGSDTQYF
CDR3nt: TGCAGTGCTCCCAAGGGATCCGATACGCAGTATTTT

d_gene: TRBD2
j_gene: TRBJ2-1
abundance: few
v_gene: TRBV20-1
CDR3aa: CSASRLAVGGDEQFF
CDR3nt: TGCAGTGCTAGTCGTCTAGCGGTAGGCGGCGATGAGCAGTTCTTC

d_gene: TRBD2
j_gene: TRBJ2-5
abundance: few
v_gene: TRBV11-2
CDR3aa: CASSLGVTSGRYQETQYF
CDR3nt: TGTGCCAGCAGCTTGGGGGTGACTAGCGGGAGGTACCAAGAGACCCAGTACTTC

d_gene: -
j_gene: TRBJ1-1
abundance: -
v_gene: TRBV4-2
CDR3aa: CASSQVKGTNTEAFF
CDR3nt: TGTGCCAGCAGCCAAGTAAAGGGGACGAACACTGAAGCTTTCTTT

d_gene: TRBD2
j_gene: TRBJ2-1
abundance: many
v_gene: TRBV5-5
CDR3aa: CASSLASGVYNEQFF
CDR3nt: TGTGCCAGCAGCCTCGCTAGCGGAGTATACAATGAGCAGTTCTTC

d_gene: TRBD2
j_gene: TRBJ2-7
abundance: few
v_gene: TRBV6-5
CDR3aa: CACGLAGSEQYF
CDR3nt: TGTGCCTGCGGGCTAGCGGGATCCGAGCAGTACTTC

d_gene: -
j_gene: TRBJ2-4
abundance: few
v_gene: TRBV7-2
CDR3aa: CASSYTRDIQYF
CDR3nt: TGTGCCAGCAGCTACACTAGGGACATTCAGTACTTC

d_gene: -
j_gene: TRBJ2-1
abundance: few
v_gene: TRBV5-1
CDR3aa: CASSRGQNYNEQFF
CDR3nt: TGCGCCAGCAGCCGGGGGCAAAACTACAATGAGCAGTTCTTC

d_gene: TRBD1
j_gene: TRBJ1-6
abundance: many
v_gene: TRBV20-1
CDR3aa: CSATRQGTYNSPLHF
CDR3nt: TGCAGTGCCACCCGACAGGGGACCTATAATTCACCCCTCCACTTT

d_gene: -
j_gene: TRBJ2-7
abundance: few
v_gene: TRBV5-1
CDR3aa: CASSLGTEGLEQYF
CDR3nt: TGCGCCAGCAGCTTGGGGACGGAAGGCCTTGAGCAGTACTTC

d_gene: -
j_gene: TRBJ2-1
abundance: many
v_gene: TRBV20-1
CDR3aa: CSAQQARNEQFF
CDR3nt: TGCAGTGCCCAACAAGCAAGAAATGAGCAGTTCTTC

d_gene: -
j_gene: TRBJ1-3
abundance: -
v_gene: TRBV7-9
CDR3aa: CASSLGPGNSGNTIYF
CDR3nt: TGTGCCAGCAGCTTAGGTCCGGGGAACTCTGGAAACACCATATATTTT

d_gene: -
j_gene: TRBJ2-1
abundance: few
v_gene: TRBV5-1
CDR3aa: CASSLRETGSLGEQFF
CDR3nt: TGCGCCAGCAGCTTGCGGGAGACAGGATCTCTTGGTGAGCAGTTCTTC

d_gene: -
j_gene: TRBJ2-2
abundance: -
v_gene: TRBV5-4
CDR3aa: CASSFGRGEAGELFF
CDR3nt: TGTGCCAGCAGCTTTGGCAGGGGCGAAGCCGGGGAGCTGTTTTTT

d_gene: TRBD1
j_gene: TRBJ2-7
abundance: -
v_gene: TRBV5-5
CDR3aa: CASSAGQADYEQYF
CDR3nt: TGTGCCAGCAGCGCGGGACAGGCAGACTACGAGCAGTACTTC

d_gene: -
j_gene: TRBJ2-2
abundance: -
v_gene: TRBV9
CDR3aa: CASSTRLDTGELFF
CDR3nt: TGTGCCAGCAGCACCCGACTCGACACCGGGGAGCTGTTTTTT

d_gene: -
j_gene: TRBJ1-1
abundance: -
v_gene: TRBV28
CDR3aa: CATRGRNTEAFF
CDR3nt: TGTGCCACCAGAGGCAGGAACACTGAAGCTTTCTTT

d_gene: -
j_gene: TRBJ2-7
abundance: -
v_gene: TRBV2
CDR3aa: CASSEAHRDTYEQYF
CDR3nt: TGTGCCAGCAGTGAAGCTCACAGGGACACCTACGAGCAGTACTTC

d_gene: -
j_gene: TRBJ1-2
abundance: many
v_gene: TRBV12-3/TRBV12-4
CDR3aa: CASSPNREAGGYTF
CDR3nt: TGTGCCAGCAGCCCCAACAGGGAGGCTGGTGGCTACACCTTC

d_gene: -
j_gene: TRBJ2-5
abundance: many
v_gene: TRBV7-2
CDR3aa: CASSLTTETQYF
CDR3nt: TGTGCCAGCAGCTTAACGACGGAGACCCAGTACTTC

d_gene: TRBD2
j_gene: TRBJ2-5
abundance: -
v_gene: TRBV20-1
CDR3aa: CSATQRELAGVYQETQYF
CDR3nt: TGCAGTGCCACCCAGAGGGAACTAGCGGGAGTGTACCAAGAGACCCAGTACTTC

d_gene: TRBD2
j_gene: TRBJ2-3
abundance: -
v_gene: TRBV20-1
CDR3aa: CSAQLAGGRDTQYF
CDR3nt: TGCAGTGCTCAGTTAGCGGGGGGAAGAGATACGCAGTATTTT

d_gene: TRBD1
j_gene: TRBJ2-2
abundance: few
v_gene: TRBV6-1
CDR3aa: CASSSQGANTGELFF
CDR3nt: TGTGCCAGCAGTAGTCAGGGGGCGAACACCGGGGAGCTGTTTTTT

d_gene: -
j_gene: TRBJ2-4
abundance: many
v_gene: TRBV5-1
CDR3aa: CASSLDGDIQYF
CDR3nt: TGCGCCAGCAGCTTAGACGGGGACATTCAGTACTTC